A selection of T cell receptor beta chains follows, all from one sample in a study of human T cells and chemical hapten exposure. Each CDR3 protein is one row after TCRdb ran MiXCR on the RACE reads. Of more than 150,000 distinct CDR3 sequences listed, more than 14% are singletons. The specimen was whole blood, collected in connection with sensitization to the hapten diphenylcyclopropenone (DPC). Source of these receptors: a young woman with alopecia areata. Some clones in this sample may be carry-over from other donors' samples. Both conserved end residues are part of each CDR3. The order of the fields is V gene, D gene, J gene, clone size, CDR3 DNA, CDR3 protein. D genes are given only for firm matches. Size values are once, few and many counts, or a class for expanded clones, and some rows have none.

v_call: TRBV2
d_call: TRBD2
j_call: TRBJ2-7
clone_size: many
cdr3_nt: TGTGCCAGCAGTGAAGTGGGAGGGCCTACCTACGAGCAGTACTTC
cdr3_aa: CASSEVGGPTYEQYF

v_call: TRBV11-2
d_call: TRBD2
j_call: TRBJ2-6
clone_size: -
cdr3_nt: TGTGCCAGCAGCGGGAGACTAGCGGGATTCTCTGGGGCCAACGTCCTGACTTTC
cdr3_aa: CASSGRLAGFSGANVLTF

v_call: TRBV29-1
d_call: -
j_call: TRBJ2-1
clone_size: -
cdr3_nt: TGCAGGGGGCAGTACTACAATGAGCAGTTCTTC
cdr3_aa: CRGQYYNEQFF

v_call: TRBV9
d_call: TRBD1
j_call: TRBJ1-4
clone_size: many
cdr3_nt: TGTGCCAGCAGCCCAACAGGGGGTAATGAAAAACTGTTTTTT
cdr3_aa: CASSPTGGNEKLFF

v_call: TRBV6-2/TRBV6-3
d_call: TRBD2
j_call: TRBJ2-2
clone_size: -
cdr3_nt: TGTGCCAGCAGTCAACCCGAGCGGGGCGCCGGGGAGCTGTTTTTT
cdr3_aa: CASSQPERGAGELFF

v_call: TRBV6-6
d_call: TRBD1
j_call: TRBJ2-5
clone_size: few
cdr3_nt: TGTGCCAGCAGTCGACCGACAGGGCACCAAGAGACCCAGTACTTC
cdr3_aa: CASSRPTGHQETQYF

v_call: TRBV20-1
d_call: -
j_call: TRBJ2-2
clone_size: few
cdr3_nt: TGCAGTGCTAACCACGGACGGGTCGCCGGGGAGCTGTTTTTT
cdr3_aa: CSANHGRVAGELFF

v_call: TRBV6-2/TRBV6-3
d_call: TRBD1
j_call: TRBJ1-2
clone_size: few
cdr3_nt: TGTGCCAGCAGTTACCAACACCCGACTGACAGGGTCAGGGCGAGTGGCTACACCTTC
cdr3_aa: CASSYQHPTDRVRASGYTF

v_call: TRBV20-1
d_call: -
j_call: TRBJ2-1
clone_size: few
cdr3_nt: TGCAGTGCTAGCTTCGGCAATGAGCAGTTCTTC
cdr3_aa: CSASFGNEQFF

v_call: TRBV2
d_call: -
j_call: TRBJ1-3
clone_size: few
cdr3_nt: TGTGCCAGCAGTGAAGCAAGAGGAAACACCATATATTTT
cdr3_aa: CASSEARGNTIYF

v_call: TRBV28
d_call: -
j_call: TRBJ1-1
clone_size: few
cdr3_nt: TGTGCCACCGGGCCACAGGGATTGGCTTTCTTT
cdr3_aa: CATGPQGLAFF

v_call: TRBV20-1
d_call: -
j_call: TRBJ2-6
clone_size: few
cdr3_nt: TGCAGTGCTAGAGAGGAGGGTTTCCCACTCTCTGGGGCCAACGTCCTGACTTTC
cdr3_aa: CSAREEGFPLSGANVLTF

v_call: TRBV5-4
d_call: TRBD2
j_call: TRBJ2-1
clone_size: few
cdr3_nt: TGTGCCAGCAGCCCCCCCCTTCGCGGGGGGCGGAATGAGCAGTTCTTC
cdr3_aa: CASSPPLRGGRNEQFF

v_call: TRBV28
d_call: TRBD1
j_call: TRBJ1-5
clone_size: many
cdr3_nt: TGTGCCAGCAGTTCAGCCGGGACAGGGGCTCAGCCCCAGCATTTT
cdr3_aa: CASSSAGTGAQPQHF

v_call: TRBV6-1
d_call: -
j_call: TRBJ1-1
clone_size: few
cdr3_nt: TGTGCCAGCAGCGCCAAATCGGACAGAAACACTGAAGCTTTCTTT
cdr3_aa: CASSAKSDRNTEAFF

v_call: TRBV29-1
d_call: -
j_call: TRBJ1-3
clone_size: -
cdr3_nt: TGCAGCGTTGAAGGCCCCTCAGGAAACACCATATATTTT
cdr3_aa: CSVEGPSGNTIYF

v_call: TRBV30
d_call: TRBD2
j_call: TRBJ2-3
clone_size: -
cdr3_nt: TGTGCCTGGAGTGCGGGACTAGCGGATACGCAGTATTTT
cdr3_aa: CAWSAGLADTQYF

v_call: TRBV6-6
d_call: TRBD2
j_call: TRBJ2-1
clone_size: few
cdr3_nt: TGTGCCAGCAGTTCGCCTAGCGGGACCTCCTACAATGAGCAGTTCTTC
cdr3_aa: CASSSPSGTSYNEQFF

v_call: TRBV27
d_call: -
j_call: TRBJ2-7
clone_size: -
cdr3_nt: TGTGCCAGCAGTTCAGGCACCGGCGGGGGCACCTACTACGAGCAGTACTTC
cdr3_aa: CASSSGTGGGTYYEQYF

v_call: TRBV2
d_call: TRBD1
j_call: TRBJ1-5
clone_size: -
cdr3_nt: TGTGCCAGCAGTAGGGGGCTGGGGCAGCCCCAGCATTTT
cdr3_aa: CASSRGLGQPQHF

v_call: TRBV29-1
d_call: -
j_call: TRBJ1-1
clone_size: -
cdr3_nt: TGCAGCGTCGGAGCCCAGGGAAGTAACACTGAAGCTTTCTTT
cdr3_aa: CSVGAQGSNTEAFF

v_call: TRBV5-1
d_call: -
j_call: TRBJ2-5
clone_size: many
cdr3_nt: TGCGCCAGCAGCCCCCGGGACCTCCAAGAGACCCAGTACTTC
cdr3_aa: CASSPRDLQETQYF

v_call: TRBV5-1
d_call: -
j_call: TRBJ2-5
clone_size: few
cdr3_nt: TGCGCCAGCAGTCGGGCAGGGGATAAGGAGACCCAGTACTTC
cdr3_aa: CASSRAGDKETQYF

v_call: TRBV20-1
d_call: -
j_call: TRBJ2-7
clone_size: many
cdr3_nt: TGCAGTGCCGGATTGTCAGGGTCGCCGACCTACGAGCAGTACTTC
cdr3_aa: CSAGLSGSPTYEQYF

v_call: TRBV30
d_call: -
j_call: TRBJ1-2
clone_size: few
cdr3_nt: TGTGCCGGGACGACTGGGGTTTCGTTTAATGGCTACACCTTC
cdr3_aa: CAGTTGVSFNGYTF

v_call: TRBV6-5
d_call: -
j_call: TRBJ1-1
clone_size: few
cdr3_nt: TGTGCCAGCAGTTACTCGCCGGGGGAGGACACTGAAGCTTTCTTT
cdr3_aa: CASSYSPGEDTEAFF

v_call: TRBV18
d_call: -
j_call: TRBJ1-1
clone_size: -
cdr3_nt: TGTGCCAGCTCACGATCCCGACAGGAGAACACTGAAGCTTTCTTT
cdr3_aa: CASSRSRQENTEAFF

v_call: TRBV11-2
d_call: -
j_call: TRBJ2-5
clone_size: -
cdr3_nt: TGTGCCAGCAGCCTGGAGGCGGGGGCCCTCCAAGAGACCCAGTACTTC
cdr3_aa: CASSLEAGALQETQYF

v_call: TRBV20-1
d_call: -
j_call: TRBJ2-7
clone_size: many
cdr3_nt: TGCAGTGCTAGAGCAGGGAAGGACGAGCAGTACTTC
cdr3_aa: CSARAGKDEQYF

v_call: TRBV7-6
d_call: TRBD2
j_call: TRBJ2-1
clone_size: few
cdr3_nt: TGTGCCAGCAGCTCCCCGCGGGGGAATGAGCAGTTCTTC
cdr3_aa: CASSSPRGNEQFF

v_call: TRBV6-2/TRBV6-3
d_call: TRBD1
j_call: TRBJ2-7
clone_size: -
cdr3_nt: TGTGCCAGCAGTTACTCCGACAGGGTCTCCTACGAGCAGTACTTC
cdr3_aa: CASSYSDRVSYEQYF

v_call: TRBV4-1
d_call: TRBD2
j_call: TRBJ2-7
clone_size: few
cdr3_nt: TGCGCCAGCAGCCAAACCGAACTGGCTAGCGGAAAAAACGAGCAGTACTTC
cdr3_aa: CASSQTELASGKNEQYF

v_call: TRBV28
d_call: TRBD1
j_call: TRBJ2-2
clone_size: -
cdr3_nt: TGTGCCAGCAACCAGGGGGCGTACACCGGGGAGCTGTTTTTT
cdr3_aa: CASNQGAYTGELFF

v_call: TRBV5-4
d_call: -
j_call: TRBJ1-2
clone_size: many
cdr3_nt: TGTGCCAGCAGCTTGGACAGCAACTATGGCTACACCTTC
cdr3_aa: CASSLDSNYGYTF

v_call: TRBV10-2
d_call: TRBD2
j_call: TRBJ2-1
clone_size: many
cdr3_nt: TGCGCCAGCAGTGAGCCTTCCGGGACTAGCGACAAGGTGGACAATGAGCAGTTCTTC
cdr3_aa: CASSEPSGTSDKVDNEQFF

v_call: TRBV28
d_call: TRBD1
j_call: TRBJ2-7
clone_size: -
cdr3_nt: TGTGCCAGCAGTTCGGACAGGGGGCTTATTAAGCAGTACTTC
cdr3_aa: CASSSDRGLIKQYF

v_call: TRBV29-1
d_call: -
j_call: TRBJ1-1
clone_size: few
cdr3_nt: TGCAGCGTTGAAGAAGAAAGGGGGACTGAAGCTTTCTTT
cdr3_aa: CSVEEERGTEAFF

v_call: TRBV20-1
d_call: TRBD1
j_call: TRBJ1-6
clone_size: few
cdr3_nt: TGCAGTGCTTATCCGGGACAGATTTATAATTCACCCCTCCACTTT
cdr3_aa: CSAYPGQIYNSPLHF

v_call: TRBV6-5
d_call: -
j_call: TRBJ1-1
clone_size: few
cdr3_nt: TGTGCCAGCAGTGCCAGTTTAGGGGGGCGATCCACTGAAGCTTTCTTT
cdr3_aa: CASSASLGGRSTEAFF

v_call: TRBV20-1
d_call: -
j_call: TRBJ2-2
clone_size: -
cdr3_nt: TGCAGTGCTAGCCCCAGCTTGAACACCGGGGAGCTGTTTTTT
cdr3_aa: CSASPSLNTGELFF

v_call: TRBV7-2
d_call: -
j_call: TRBJ2-7
clone_size: few
cdr3_nt: TGTGCCAGCAGCTTCGCCGGGTCTACATCCTACGAGCAGTACTTC
cdr3_aa: CASSFAGSTSYEQYF

v_call: TRBV20-1
d_call: TRBD2
j_call: TRBJ2-3
clone_size: few
cdr3_nt: TGCAGTGGGGGTAGCGGGGGAGCAATCACAGATACGCAGTATTTT
cdr3_aa: CSGGSGGAITDTQYF

v_call: TRBV3-1
d_call: -
j_call: TRBJ1-2
clone_size: -
cdr3_nt: TGTGCCAGCAGCCAAGATCGCCAGGGTGGTAACTATGGCTACACCTTC
cdr3_aa: CASSQDRQGGNYGYTF

v_call: TRBV28
d_call: -
j_call: TRBJ2-7
clone_size: -
cdr3_nt: TGTGCCAGCAAGCCAATTACCCAGACGCTCGAGCAGTACTTC
cdr3_aa: CASKPITQTLEQYF